The T cell receptor (beta chain) under discussion was sequenced for a study of blood T cell repertoires in COVID-19. This CDR3 is 15 amino acids long. Germline-derived CDR1 and CDR2 are SGHRS and YFSETQ. V was cut by 3 bases and J by 7 bases, with 17 bases left in between. In the original workflow: Using reference gene primer amplification, nucleated cell counts were estimated. Sequenced by immunoSEQ multiplex PCR; TCRdb stores in-frame clones only, minus some. V, J and clone size are taken as reported in that table, and D and trimming were inferred from the DNA itself. This table has around 97,000 clones, under 90% appearing once.

The sequence came from a human donor in a cohort sampled during active or convalescent COVID-19. Sequencing was done on a sample of peripheral blood. The chain joins TRBV5-1 to TRBJ2-1, with D possibly matching TRBD1 (6 bases). CDR3 coding DNA: TGCGCCAGCAGCTACACAGGGTTTACTCTTAATGAGCAGTTCTTC. This sequence encodes CASSYTGFTLNEQFF.